This T cell receptor (beta chain) was obtained from a study of brain T cells in children with intractable seizures. Findings and caveats of the study: Pre-surgery blood may have been undersampled, hiding some clones.

Assay used: immunoSEQ multiplex PCR; TCRdb lists only in-frame clones, some missing. In the table there are about 340,000 clones, over 85% of which are singletons. Time point meaning: blood from clinic visit 5 months post-surgery; TSC patient then seizure free. Before surgery, patients took at least one anti-epileptic drug. As to this clone: Antigen unknown.

The TCR sequence derives from a boy younger than two with tuberous sclerosis and intractable seizures. The sequences come from peripheral blood, collected around 5 months after surgery.

CDR3 protein: CASSFDGRDVGSYNEQFF. For the CDR3, the DNA is TGTGCCAGCAGCTTTGACGGGAGAGATGTCGGCTCCTACAATGAGCAGTTCTTC. The chain employs TRBV11-3 and TRBJ2-1, with a weak D call TRBD2 (6 bases). CDR1 is SGHNT and CDR2 is YENEEA in the germline V gene. The CDR3 has 18 amino acids. V lost 3 bases, J lost 0 bases, and 18 bases lay in between.